The source of this T cell receptor beta chain is a study of cytomegalovirus exposure and HLA in healthy donors (TCRdb year 2017). The study in broad terms: The 700 or so repertoires of the first cohort and the 120 validation repertoires were produced on the same platform, according to a later analysis. To predict cytomegalovirus infection status, the study brought together high-throughput TCR immunosequencing, statistical association of individual TCRs with disease status, and machine learning. The aim of the study was to test whether cataloging public T cell receptors could identify signatures of past pathogen exposure. A separate validation cohort of 100 to 150 different subjects was used in addition to the 666-subject first cohort. Broader findings and caveats from the paper: In vitro tests confirmed that three of the cytomegalovirus-associated TCR beta chains recognize cytomegalovirus antigens. In the study, 150 to 200 TCR beta chains were listed as associated with cytomegalovirus. Of the cluster scores, about 94% were above 0 in a later analysis, which found that TCRs clustered in the first cohort also tended to co-occur in the approximately 110 validation repertoires. Most TCR sequences were observed very rarely across donors, whereas some public TCRs were present in many individuals. The classifier was reported to diagnose cytomegalovirus status with high specificity and sensitivity in both the original cohort and the validation cohort. All 130 or so repertoires were used to score co-occurrence in the validation cohort in a later analysis, because that analysis had no HLA typing for the cohort. It was suggested by the authors that the approach could potentially be generalized to other disease states and immunological phenotypes.

The germline V gene gives CDR1 as MDHEN and CDR2 as SYDVKM. Germline trimming amounts to 3 bases on V and 8 bases on J, with 9 as the count of junction bases outside the gene matches. The cysteine opens and the phenylalanine closes a CDR3 of 15 amino acids. Of all the DNA, just the CDR3 is kept, 45 bases in frame from base 1. Separate from the approximately 730-subject first cohort, the validation cohort of 120 subjects was the group to which the donors belonged. The library was built by means of the immunoSEQ multiplex PCR assay. The paper's processing steps were these. A statistical classification framework was built for diagnosing cytomegalovirus status from the catalog of TCR beta chain sequences. TCRdb mirrors the immuneACCESS table, restricted to in-frame sequences. Some clones are absent from its copies; in checked studies, under half trace to an unresolved V gene, and the reason for the others is unknown. Clone size and the V and J calls come from that table; the DNA yielded D and trimming. The sample data list 150,000 or so clones, and about 86% of these were observed just once. The ten largest clones capture over 2% of the sample.

As regards this clone: It has no known antigen specificity. Base qualities are not at hand, and no much larger clone is one base apart.

The receptor comes from a human donor in good health. The rearrangement joined TRBV28 to TRBJ1-4; 7 central bases correspond to TRBD1. Sequencing input: PBMCs. The encoded CDR3 is CASSFISGGREKLFF. The nucleotides are TGTGCCAGCAGTTTCATATCAGGGGGGAGGGAAAAACTGTTTTTT.